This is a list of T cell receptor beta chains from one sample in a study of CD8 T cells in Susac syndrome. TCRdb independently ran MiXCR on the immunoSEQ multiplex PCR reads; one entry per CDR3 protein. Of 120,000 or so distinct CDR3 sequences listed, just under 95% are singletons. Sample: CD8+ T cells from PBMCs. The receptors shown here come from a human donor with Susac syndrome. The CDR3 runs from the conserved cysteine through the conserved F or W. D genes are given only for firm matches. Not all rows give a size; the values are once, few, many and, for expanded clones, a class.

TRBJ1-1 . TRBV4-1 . CASSQEGQGFESGTEAFF TGCGCCAGCAGCCAAGAAGGTCAAGGTTTTGAGTCAGGCACTGAAGCTTTCTTT
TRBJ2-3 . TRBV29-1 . CSVGGGPVDTQYF TGCAGCGTTGGGGGTGGGCCTGTAGATACGCAGTATTTT
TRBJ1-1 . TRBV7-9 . CASSRGPNTEAFF TGTGCCAGCAGCCGAGGACCGAACACTGAAGCTTTCTTT
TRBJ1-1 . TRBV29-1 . CSFWGGTEAFF TGCAGTTTCTGGGGGGGCACTGAAGCTTTCTTT
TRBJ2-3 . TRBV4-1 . CASSQSELVRGTDTQYF TGCGCCAGCAGCCAATCCGAACTAGTTAGGGGGACGGATACGCAGTATTTT
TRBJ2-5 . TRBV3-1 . CASSQDLPGHLQETQYF TGTGCCAGCAGCCAAGATCTGCCAGGGCATTTACAAGAGACCCAGTACTTC
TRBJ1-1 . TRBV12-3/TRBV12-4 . CASRPPGGGEAFF TGTGCCAGCAGACCCCCGGGAGGGGGTGAAGCTTTCTTT
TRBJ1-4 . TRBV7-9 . CATDKVRANEKLFF TGTGCCACCGACAAGGTTCGCGCTAATGAAAAACTGTTTTTT
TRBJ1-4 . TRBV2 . CASSDDSDSNEKLFF TGTGCCAGCAGCGATGACAGCGACTCAAATGAAAAACTGTTTTTT
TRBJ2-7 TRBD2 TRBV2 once CASLDGGTYEQYF TGTGCCAGCTTGGACGGGGGGACCTACGAGCAGTACTTC
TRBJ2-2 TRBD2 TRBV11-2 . CATTPGTRDTGELFF TGTGCCACAACGCCCGGGACTAGAGACACCGGGGAGCTGTTTTTT
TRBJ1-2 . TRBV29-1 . CSVEGLRTVYGYTF TGCAGCGTTGAGGGACTCAGGACTGTTTATGGCTACACCTTC
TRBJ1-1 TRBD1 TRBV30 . CAWSDQGAGTEAFF TGTGCCTGGAGTGACCAGGGGGCAGGCACTGAAGCTTTCTTT
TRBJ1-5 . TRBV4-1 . CASSQEGPSQSNQPQHF TGCGCCAGCAGCCAGGAAGGTCCCAGCCAGAGCAATCAGCCCCAGCATTTT
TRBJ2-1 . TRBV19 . CASSPQGDEQFF TGTGCCAGTAGTCCCCAGGGAGATGAGCAGTTCTTC